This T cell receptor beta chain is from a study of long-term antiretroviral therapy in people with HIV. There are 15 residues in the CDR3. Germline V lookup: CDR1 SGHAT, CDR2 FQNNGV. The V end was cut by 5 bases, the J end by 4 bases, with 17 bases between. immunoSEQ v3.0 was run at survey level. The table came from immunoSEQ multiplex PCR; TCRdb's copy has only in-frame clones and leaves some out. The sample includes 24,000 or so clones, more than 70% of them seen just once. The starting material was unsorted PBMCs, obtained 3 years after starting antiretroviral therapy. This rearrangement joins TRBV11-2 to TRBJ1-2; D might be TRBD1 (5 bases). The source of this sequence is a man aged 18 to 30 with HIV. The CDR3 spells CASSPKGTGGYGYTF. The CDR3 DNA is TGTGCCAGCAGCCCTAAGGGTACAGGCGGCTATGGCTACACCTTC. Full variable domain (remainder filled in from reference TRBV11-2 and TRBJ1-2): EAGVAQSPRYKIIEKRQSVAFWCNPISGHATLYWYQQILGQGPKLLIQFQNNGVVDDSQLPKDRFSAERLKGVDSTLKIQPAKLEDSAVYLCASSPKGTGGYGYTFGSGTRLTVV.